Following are 23 T cell receptor beta chains from one sample sequenced in a study of response to subunit inactivated influenza vaccine. MiXCR, applied by TCRdb to the RT-PCR reads, yields one record per CDR3 protein. This table holds about 540,000 distinct CDR3 sequences, roughly 15% found once. This specimen was PBMCs from blood, taken about 11 days after vaccination. The origin of the receptors is a man aged 45-65 years who received an inactivated influenza vaccine.

This clonotype has a count of ten or more. The rearrangement joins TRBV4-1 to TRBJ1-2; D ambiguous. V lost 1 base and J lost 1, with 13 bases in between. This CDR3 is 16 amino acids long. Germline CDR1 MGHRA, CDR2 YSYEKL. The CDR3 nucleotides are TGCGCCAGCAGCCAAGCCCTCCGGAGATTTAACTATGGCTACACCTTC. Translated, it gives CASSQALRRFNYGYTF.

V gene TRBV10-3 combines with J gene TRBJ1-6; 7 nucleotides match TRBD1. The CDR3 length is 13 residues. With 11 bases clipped from V and 7 bases from J, the junction kept 8 bases outside the gene matches. The germline CDR1 and CDR2 sequences are ENHRY and SYGVKD. Here the CDR3 reads CAARQGENSPLHF. CDR3 nucleotide sequence: TGTGCCGCCCGCCAGGGGGAAAATTCACCCCTCCACTTT.

The table lists this clonotype with a few counts. One junction end disagrees with the germline gene, perhaps due to a read error. This chain joins TRBV6-5 and TRBJ2-3; 10 bases map to TRBD1. Looked up from germline, CDR1 is MNHEY and CDR2 is SVGAGI. This CDR3 comprises 17 residues. The CDR3 reads CAISFSTGGGNTDTQYF. The CDR3 nucleotides are TGTGCCATCAGTTTCTCGACAGGGGGCGGGAACACAGATACGCAGTATTTT.

With respect to this clonotype: Being one base from a much bigger clone, this may be a read error. The chain couples TRBV12-3 or TRBV12-4 to TRBJ2-3, with D tentatively TRBD1 (5 bases). The CDR3 runs to 14 residues. In DNA, the CDR3 is TGTGCCAGCACCTGGACACACAGCACAGATATGCAGTATTTT. This encodes CASTWTHSTDMQYF.

This chain links TRBV3-1 with TRBJ2-1; D is possibly TRBD1 or TRBD2 (5 bases each). Trimming cost V 3 bases and J 6 bases, with 12 bases left between them. The CDR3 covers 14 residues. From germline, CDR1 is LGHDT and CDR2 YNNKEL (reference sequence). CDR3 sequence (DNA): TGTGCCAGCAGCCAGGGGACCCTACTCAATGAGCAGTTCTTC. Protein sequence: CASSQGTLLNEQFF.

The V gene is TRBV5-1, the J gene TRBJ2-3; 10 nucleotides agree with TRBD1. The CDR3 has 20 amino acids. After removal of 5 bases from V and 0 bases from J, the junction contained 18 bases not matched to a gene. The germline gives CDR1 SGHRS, CDR2 YFSETQ. CDR3 in DNA: TGCGCCAGCAGTCTTCTACCGAGACAGGGGGCCTCCACTAGCACAGATACGCAGTATTTT. Translated, it gives CASSLLPRQGASTSTDTQYF.

The genes are TRBV20-1 and TRBJ2-3; 13 positions match TRBD2. Per the germline V gene, CDR1 is DFQATT and CDR2 is SNEGSKA (reference sequence). This CDR3 has 16 residues. V was pared by 0 bases and J by 6 bases, with 6 bases of the junction left unmatched. CDR3 DNA: TGCAGTGCTAGAGATCCGACTAGCGGGGGGCGTGATACGCAGTATTTT. Translating it yields CSARDPTSGGRDTQYF.

This clonotype turned up a few times. This sequence joins TRBV20-1 and TRBJ2-1; D may be TRBD2 (6 bases). Trimming took off 2 bases at V and 2 bases at J, with 25 bases between the two ends. Germline lookup yields CDR1 DFQATT and CDR2 SNEGSKA (reference sequence). The CDR3 sequence is 19 residues long. CDR3 in amino acids: CSARRVGTGGRSPYNEQFF. Here the CDR3 DNA reads TGCAGTGCTAGAAGAGTTGGTACCGGGGGTCGTTCACCCTACAATGAGCAGTTCTTC.

There are many counts of this clonotype. The CDR3 spells CASSPEGGYTDTQYF. CDR3 DNA sequence: TGTGCCAGCAGCCCCGAGGGGGGATACACAGATACGCAGTATTTT. The chain links TRBV27 to TRBJ2-3, with D perhaps matching TRBD1 or TRBD2 (6 bases each). Trimming removed 6 bases at V and 2 bases at J, with 15 bases between. The CDR3 length is 15 residues. From germline, CDR1 is MNHEY and CDR2 SMNVEV (reference sequence).

The chain combines TRBV6-1 with TRBJ2-5; TRBD1 is a possible D gene (6 bases). The CDR3 contains 14 residues. V shed 6 bases and J shed 0 bases, with 11 bases lying between them. The germline V gene has CDR1 MNHNS and CDR2 SASEGT. For the CDR3, the DNA is TGTGCCAGCAGCAGGGGTCCGTACCAAGAGACCCAGTACTTC. Encoded protein: CASSRGPYQETQYF.

This clonotype has just a few counts. The genes are TRBV18 and TRBJ2-5; D remains ambiguous. There are 13 residues in the CDR3. V lost 4 bases to trimming and J lost 1 base, with 7 bases between them. CDR1 KGHSH and CDR2 LQKENI come from the germline V gene. The DNA for the CDR3 is TGTGCCAGCTCACAGAGTTCCCAAGAGACCCAGTACTTC. Translated, it gives CASSQSSQETQYF.

The chain carries TRBV28 and TRBJ2-3; 8 bases fit TRBD2. V shed 3 bases and J 2 bases; nucleotides not matched to a gene: 13. The CDR3 sequence is 18 residues long. CDR1 MDHEN and CDR2 SYDVKM come from the germline V gene. CDR3 nucleotide sequence: TGTGCCAGCAGTTTCATAGCGTACAGCGGGAGCAACACAGATACGCAGTATTTT. It yields the protein CASSFIAYSGSNTDTQYF.

This clonotype was recorded a few times. The genes are TRBV7-2 and TRBJ2-1, with D possibly being TRBD2 (6 bases). Per germline, CDR1 SGHTA and CDR2 FQGNSA. V dropped 6 bases and J dropped 2 bases, with 8 bases sitting between them. This CDR3 has 13 residues. The CDR3 here is CASRVAAYNEQFF. CDR3 nucleotides: TGTGCCAGCAGGGTAGCGGCCTACAATGAGCAGTTCTTC.

This clonotype was counted only a few times. The J gene is TRBJ1-1, the V gene TRBV12-3 or TRBV12-4, with TRBD1 matching 8 bases. The V gene end was trimmed by 6 bases and the J gene end by 1 base; junction bases not matched to a gene: 7. The CDR3 is 15 residues long. CDR3 DNA sequence: TGTGCCAGCAGAACAGGGGGATTTGGGAACACTGAAGCTTTCTTT. It is translated as CASRTGGFGNTEAFF.

The chain employs TRBV27 and TRBJ2-1, with TRBD2 matching over 7 bases. The CDR3 consists of 17 residues. The junction had 6 bases not matched to a gene; V was cut back by 1 base and J by 0 bases. From germline, CDR1 is MNHEY and CDR2 SMNVEV (reference sequence). The CDR3 reads CASSLLASGYSYNEQFF. The CDR3 coding sequence is TGTGCCAGCAGTTTATTGGCTAGCGGATACTCCTACAATGAGCAGTTCTTC.

This clonotype appeared a few times. This rearrangement joins TRBV5-1 to TRBJ2-3; D could derive from TRBD1 or TRBD2 (5 bases each). Germline values: CDR1 SGHRS, CDR2 YFSETQ. V was shortened by 4 bases and J by 2 bases, with 11 bases between the two germline ends. The length of the CDR3 is 14 residues. CDR3 sequence: CASSIGTDTDTQYF. The CDR3 DNA sequence: TGCGCCAGCAGCATCGGGACGGACACAGATACGCAGTATTTT.

This clonotype was seen a handful of times. V and J are TRBV20-1 and TRBJ2-2; D ambiguous. There are 14 residues in the CDR3. Trimming pared 7 bases from V and 0 bases from J, leaving 12 bases between. CDR1 and CDR2 (germline): DFQATT, SNEGSKA (reference sequence). The CDR3: CSGLSGPNTGELFF. CDR3 bases: TGCAGTGGGCTTTCAGGACCGAACACCGGGGAGCTGTTTTTT.

This clonotype occurred a few times. The V gene is TRBV6-2 or TRBV6-3, the J gene TRBJ2-6, with 7 positions matching TRBD1. V lost 4 bases, J lost 3 bases, and 3 bases stayed unmatched. Germline values: CDR1 MNHEY, CDR2 SVGEGT. This CDR3 region has 15 residues. CDR3 sequence: CASSLQGRGANVLTF. The DNA of the CDR3 is TGTGCCAGCAGTTTACAGGGGCGTGGGGCCAACGTCCTGACTTTC.

This clonotype was seen repeatedly, ten times or more. This chain connects TRBV6-1 to TRBJ2-7, with 7 bases that match TRBD2. V was clipped by 7 bases and J by 2 bases; unmatched bases: 8. CDR1 MNHNS and CDR2 SASEGT come from the germline V gene. The length of the CDR3 is 14 residues. CDR3 in DNA: TGTGCCAGCAACTCGGGGGGTTCGGCCTACGAGCAGTACTTC. Amino acid sequence: CASNSGGSAYEQYF.

The table lists this clonotype with many counts. The V call is TRBV6-2 or TRBV6-3, the J call TRBJ2-7, with 12 bases lining up with TRBD2. Germline CDR1 reads MNHEY; CDR2 reads SVGEGT. There are 15 residues in the CDR3. V was clipped by 4 bases and J by 4 bases; unmatched bases: 5. The CDR3 reads CASSSRLAGVYEQYF. CDR3 nucleotide sequence: TGTGCCAGCAGTTCACGACTAGCGGGAGTGTACGAGCAGTACTTC.

The rearrangement joins TRBV3-1 to TRBJ2-3; D ambiguous. Germline CDR1 LGHDT, CDR2 YNNKEL (reference sequence). The CDR3 covers 15 residues. V lost 6 bases, J lost 2 bases, and 15 bases lay in between. The CDR3 is CASSPRLGITDTQYF. Here the CDR3 DNA reads TGTGCCAGCAGTCCCCGACTGGGTATCACAGATACGCAGTATTTT.

The CDR3 sequence is CASIRQATSLVGDEQFF. In DNA form, the CDR3 reads TGTGCCAGCATCAGGCAGGCGACTAGCCTTGTGGGGGATGAGCAGTTCTTC. The chain recombines TRBV21-1 with TRBJ2-1; no DNA check was done on the table's D call, TRBD2. TRBV21-1 is listed as a pseudogene. The length of the CDR3 is 17 residues.

The genes are TRBV5-6 and TRBJ2-7; TRBD1 might be the D (6 bases). The CDR3 totals 13 residues. V was cut by 2 bases and J by 3 bases, with 9 bases left in between. In germline, CDR1 is SGHDT, CDR2 YYEEEE. The CDR3 DNA reads as TGTGCCAGCAGCTTCCCAGGGGACTACGAGCAGTACTTC. Its translation: CASSFPGDYEQYF.